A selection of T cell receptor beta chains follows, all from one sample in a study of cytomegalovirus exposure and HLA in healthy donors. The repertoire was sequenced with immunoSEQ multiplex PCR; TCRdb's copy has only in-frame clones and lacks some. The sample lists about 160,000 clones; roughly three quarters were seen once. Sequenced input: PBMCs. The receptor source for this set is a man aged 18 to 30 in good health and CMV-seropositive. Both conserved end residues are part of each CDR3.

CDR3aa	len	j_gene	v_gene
CASVPSGGVIGEQFF	15	TRBJ2-1	TRBV19
CASSPGISGANVLTF	15	TRBJ2-6	TRBV18
CASSGRLAGAQTQYF	15	TRBJ2-5	TRBV6-1
CASSLNRGKHEQFF	14	TRBJ2-1	TRBV27
CASSASGGSSYEQYF	15	TRBJ2-7	TRBV10-1
CASSQQGEKLFF	12	TRBJ1-4	TRBV4-3
CASSPALYNEQFF	13	TRBJ2-1	TRBV18
CASSFAGGRGTGELFF	16	TRBJ2-2	TRBV6-5
CSAGQMTNTEAFF	13	TRBJ1-1	TRBV29-1
CASSVDLVSSYNEQFF	16	TRBJ2-1	TRBV6-4
CASSGDREIDIQYF	14	TRBJ2-4	TRBV19
CASSLVGARRLQETQYF	17	TRBJ2-5	TRBV5-6
CASSRGGFRPGNTIYF	16	TRBJ1-3	TRBV7-9
CASSSGTGGLTQYF	14	TRBJ2-3	TRBV7-3
CASWARGPTEAFF	13	TRBJ1-1	TRBV5-1
CASFRSGANVLTF	13	TRBJ2-6	TRBV12-5
CASSLTRPQFF	11	TRBJ2-1	TRBV2
CASSRGQLRYEQYF	14	TRBJ2-7	TRBV7-2
CASSFPGMGYEQYF	14	TRBJ2-7	TRBV5-5
CASSGRDHTEQFF	13	TRBJ2-1	TRBV13
CASTDTRDINTEAFF	15	TRBJ1-1	TRBV7-8
CASSLGGLAGVEQYF	15	TRBJ2-7	TRBV5-1
CASSYLGATGTQPQHF	16	TRBJ1-5	TRBV6-6
CASSLVQTYGYTF	13	TRBJ1-2	TRBV6-6
CASSLVTPLNTEAFF	15	TRBJ1-1	TRBV7-8
CASSLQGLAFGDTQYF	16	TRBJ2-3	TRBV18
CASSYSPDRGQVYEQFF	17	TRBJ2-1	TRBV9
CASSRQGAYQPQHF	14	TRBJ1-5	TRBV6-5
CSSSREAETQYF	12	TRBJ2-5	TRBV7-9
CASSTQGLITEAFF	14	TRBJ1-1	TRBV19
CASGRGTGNTIYF	13	TRBJ1-3	TRBV5-6
CASSSRGFISYEQYF	15	TRBJ2-7	TRBV13
CASSETGFGNTIYF	14	TRBJ1-3	TRBV25-1
CASSLTPGTGAVNTQYF	17	TRBJ2-3	TRBV5-4
CASSLRGLDLSEQFF	15	TRBJ2-1	TRBV7-3
CASSQGGQGARNSPLHF	17	TRBJ1-6	TRBV4-1
CASSSLNPRDRAYGYTF	17	TRBJ1-2	TRBV12-1
CASSRPRAEAFF	12	TRBJ1-1	TRBV6-5
CASSLARDTQYF	12	TRBJ2-3	TRBV5-4
CAIRVWTDSYSGNTIYF	17	TRBJ1-3	TRBV10-3
CASSSDRVATNEKLFF	16	TRBJ1-4	TRBV7-9